A single sample is the source of the 15 T cell receptor beta chains below, sequenced in a study of Ad26.COV2.S vaccination and SARS-CoV-2 variants. Method: immunoSEQ multiplex PCR; TCRdb's copy keeps in-frame clones and lacks some. Of hundreds of thousands of clones in the sample, around 89% are singletons; the top ten hold about 1.5%. As for treatment: about 20 received Ad26.COV2.S at low or high dose, single or two shots; roughly 5 received placebo; per-sample allocation not given. All samples were drawn on day 63, counting from the first vaccine or placebo injection. The input for sequencing was peripheral blood, taken in a trial of Ad26.COV2.S vaccine versus placebo. Receptor source: a person between 18 and 65 years old who received the Ad26.COV2.S COVID-19 vaccine or a placebo.

The V call is TRBV4-3, the J call TRBJ2-7; no firm D call. The CDR3 is 16 residues long. Germline V gene sequence: CDR1 LGHNA, CDR2 YSLEER. V lost 2 bases to trimming and J lost 2 bases, with 16 bases between them. CDR3 in amino acids: CASSQHTGSIPYEQYF. The CDR3 bases are TGCGCCAGCAGCCAACATACTGGGTCCATCCCCTACGAGCAGTACTTC.

This chain connects TRBV4-2 to TRBJ1-2; D uncertain. Germline CDR1 is LGHNA and CDR2 is YNFKEQ. V was clipped by 1 base and J by 6 bases, with 6 bases between them. The CDR3 has 12 residues. For the CDR3, the DNA is TGTGCCAGCAGCCAAGGAAGGAATGGCTACACCTTC. This encodes CASSQGRNGYTF.

This sequence joins TRBV5-1 and TRBJ1-1; D is possibly TRBD1 (5 bases). V dropped 2 bases and J dropped 1 base, with 9 bases sitting between them. The V gene's germline CDR1 is SGHRS and CDR2 YFSETQ. The CDR3 length is 14 residues. The CDR3 loop reads CASSFRDGNTEAFF. CDR3 sequence (DNA): TGCGCCAGCAGCTTTCGGGACGGGAACACTGAAGCTTTCTTT.

The chain couples TRBV7-9 to TRBJ1-4; no clear D. The CDR3 contains 15 residues. V lost 1 base to trimming and J lost 6 bases, with 12 bases between them. Germline V lookup: CDR1 SEHNR, CDR2 FQNEAQ (reference sequence). The CDR3 sequence: CASSLGIWEYEKLFF. Written as DNA, the CDR3 is TGTGCCAGCAGCTTAGGTATATGGGAGTATGAAAAACTGTTTTTT.

V gene TRBV30 combines with J gene TRBJ2-4, with D possibly matching TRBD1 (6 bases). The CDR3 runs 14 residues. Trimming left V 6 bases short and J 0 bases short, with 12 bases between. Germline-derived CDR1 and CDR2 are GTSNPN and SVGIG (reference sequence). The CDR3 sequence is CACLGHQAKNIQYF. Here the CDR3 DNA reads TGTGCCTGTCTGGGACACCAAGCCAAAAACATTCAGTACTTC. The variable domain in full, with the rest retrieved from reference TRBV30 and TRBJ2-4, is SQTIHQWPATLVQPVGSPLSLECTVEGTSNPNLYWYRQAAGRGLQLLFYSVGIGQISSEVPQNLSASRPQDRQFILSSKKLLLSDSGFYLCACLGHQAKNIQYFGAGTRLSVL.

The chain couples TRBV3-1 (or the pseudogene TRBV3-2) to TRBJ2-3; no reliable D call. The CDR3 length is 15 residues. V was trimmed by 0 bases and J by 2 bases, leaving 9 bases between them. CDR1 LGHDT and CDR2 YNNKEL come from the germline V gene (reference sequence). CDR3 sequence: CASSQDGRATDTQYF. DNA for the CDR3: TGTGCCAGCAGCCAAGATGGCAGAGCCACAGATACGCAGTATTTT.

The table lists this clone with a count of one. J is TRBJ1-2 and V is TRBV30; 7 positions match TRBD1. Germline CDR1 reads GTSNPN; CDR2 reads SVGIG (reference sequence). The CDR3 is 15 amino acids. With V trimmed by 3 bases and J by 2 bases, 9 bases remained unmatched. CDR3 coding DNA: TGTGCCTGGAGGGGGGGGACAGCAGCAAACTATGGCTACACCTTC. Protein sequence: CAWRGGTAANYGYTF.

V gene TRBV5-1 combines with J gene TRBJ1-4; D not resolved. Trimming pared 0 bases from V and 5 bases from J, leaving 11 bases between. The CDR3 length is 15 residues. Germline CDR1 reads SGHRS; CDR2 reads YFSETQ. In DNA form, the CDR3 reads TGCGCCAGCAGCTTGGGAGGTTCCAGCAATGAAAAACTGTTTTTT. Its translation is CASSLGGSSNEKLFF.

The chain has TRBV27 and TRBJ2-3, with TRBD2 identical over 9 bases. Trimming removed 2 bases from V and 2 bases from J; junction bases left unmatched: 5. This CDR3 has 16 amino acids. CDR1 is MNHEY and CDR2 is SMNVEV in the germline V gene (reference sequence). The CDR3 DNA sequence: TGTGCCAGCAGTTTACTAGCGGGGCCCTTCACAGATACGCAGTATTTT. Translating it yields CASSLLAGPFTDTQYF.

This clone was recorded only once. This chain uses TRBV5-8 with TRBJ2-1, with TRBD1 identical over 9 bases. Per the germline V gene, CDR1 is SGHTS and CDR2 is YDEGEE. This CDR3 is built from 15 residues. Trimming cost V 6 bases and J 8 bases; bases outside gene matches: 12. CDR3 region: CASTPGQGIRDEQFF. The CDR3 region has the DNA TGTGCCAGCACCCCGGGACAGGGAATCAGGGATGAGCAGTTCTTC.

The table lists this clone with a few counts. This chain uses TRBV6-2 or TRBV6-3 with TRBJ2-5; D tentatively reads TRBD1 or TRBD2 (6 bases each). Germline loops: CDR1 MNHEY, CDR2 SVGEGT. The germline V and J ends were trimmed by 2 bases and 0 bases, with 16 bases remaining between them. The length of the CDR3 is 17 residues. The CDR3 DNA is TGTGCCAGCAGTTACGTCCGGGGGCGGCCCTACCAAGAGACCCAGTACTTC. The encoded protein is CASSYVRGRPYQETQYF.

Turning to this clone: This CDR3 is also generated by other DNA sequences in the sample. V and J are TRBV11-2 and TRBJ1-2; 8 bases are a match to TRBD1. The germline V gene encodes CDR1 SGHAT and CDR2 FQNNGV. V trimming: 2 bases; J trimming: 4 bases; junction bases outside the gene matches: 3. The CDR3 totals 14 residues. This chain's CDR3 is CASSLNTGGYGYTF. DNA of the CDR3: TGTGCCAGCAGCTTAAATACAGGGGGCTATGGCTACACCTTC.

This chain uses TRBV5-1 with TRBJ2-1; unclear D gene. This CDR3 has 13 residues. Germline values: CDR1 SGHRS, CDR2 YFSETQ. V dropped 4 bases and J dropped 5 bases, with 10 bases sitting between them. In nucleotides, the CDR3 is TGCGCCAGCAGCCCAGACGTAAACAATGAGCAGTTCTTC. Protein: CASSPDVNNEQFF.

The gene calls are TRBV14 and TRBJ2-1; D gene ambiguous. Germline CDR1 reads SGHDN; CDR2 reads FVKESK. The germline V and J ends were trimmed by 5 bases and 0 bases, with 14 bases remaining between them. This CDR3 spans 16 amino acids. CDR3 amino acids: CASSSSGTHSYNEQFF. The DNA of the CDR3 is TGTGCCAGCAGCAGTTCAGGAACACACTCCTACAATGAGCAGTTCTTC.

This clone was seen only once. The gene calls are TRBV7-8 and TRBJ2-1; 8 nucleotides agree with TRBD2. CDR3 length: 15 residues. J lost 9 bases, V lost 2 bases, and 9 bases had no gene match. The germline gives CDR1 SGHVS, CDR2 FQNEAQ. The CDR3 here is CASSLIRGRRGEQFF. CDR3 bases: TGTGCCAGCAGCTTAATACGCGGGAGGAGAGGTGAGCAGTTCTTC.